The sequence of this T cell receptor beta chain was determined in a study of blood T cell repertoires in COVID-19. The age range of participants was about 18 to 95 years, with residence in under 30 US areas. This clone was picked up one time. The sample carries other DNA sequences with the same CDR3. Some clones are missing from TCRdb's copy, which holds only in-frame ones; the method was immunoSEQ multiplex PCR. The table lists approximately 290,000 clones, 90% of them singletons. CDR3 length: 13 amino acids. Trimming took 3 bases from V and 3 from J; bases not matched to a gene: 1. Germline CDR1 SGHRS, CDR2 YFSETQ.

The sample was PBMCs or T cells enriched from blood (not recorded which). The clonotype comes from a woman between 18 and 29 years old with acute COVID-19. This chain joins TRBV5-1 and TRBJ1-1; 8 bases are a match to TRBD1. CDR3 loop: CASSSTGDTEAFF. Here the CDR3 DNA reads TGCGCCAGCAGCTCGACAGGGGACACTGAAGCTTTCTTT.